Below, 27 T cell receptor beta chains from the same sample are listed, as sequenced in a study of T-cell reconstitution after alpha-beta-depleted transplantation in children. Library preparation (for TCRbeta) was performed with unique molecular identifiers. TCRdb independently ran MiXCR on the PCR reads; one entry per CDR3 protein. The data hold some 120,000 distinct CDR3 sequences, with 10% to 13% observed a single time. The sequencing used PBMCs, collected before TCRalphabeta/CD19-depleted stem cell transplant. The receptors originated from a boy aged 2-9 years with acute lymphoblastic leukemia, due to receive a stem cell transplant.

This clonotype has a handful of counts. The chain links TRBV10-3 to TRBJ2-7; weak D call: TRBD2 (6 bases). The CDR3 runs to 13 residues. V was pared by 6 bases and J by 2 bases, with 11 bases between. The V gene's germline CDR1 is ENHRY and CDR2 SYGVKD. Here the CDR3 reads CAIRPGLAYEQYF. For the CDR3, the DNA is TGTGCCATCAGACCGGGACTCGCCTACGAGCAGTACTTC.

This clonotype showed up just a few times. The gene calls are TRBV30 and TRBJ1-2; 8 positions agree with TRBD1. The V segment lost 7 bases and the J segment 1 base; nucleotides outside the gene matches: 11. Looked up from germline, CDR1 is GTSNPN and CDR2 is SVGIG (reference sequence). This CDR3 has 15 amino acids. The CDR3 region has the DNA TGTGCCTTTGACAGGGGAAGGACCGGTAACTATGGCTACACCTTC. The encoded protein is CAFDRGRTGNYGYTF.

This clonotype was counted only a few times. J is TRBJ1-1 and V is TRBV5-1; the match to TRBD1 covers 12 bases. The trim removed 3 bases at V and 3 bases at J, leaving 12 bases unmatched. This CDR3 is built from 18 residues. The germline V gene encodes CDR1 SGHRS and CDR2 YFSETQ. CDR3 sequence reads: CASSSPGTGGTQDTEAFF. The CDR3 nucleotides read TGCGCCAGCAGCTCGCCGGGGACAGGGGGCACTCAGGACACTGAAGCTTTCTTT. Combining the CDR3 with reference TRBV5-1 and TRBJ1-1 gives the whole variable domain KAGVTQTPRYLIKTRGQQVTLSCSPISGHRSVSWYQQTPGQGLQFLFEYFSETQRNKGNFPGRFSGRQFSNSRSEMNVSTLELGDSALYLCASSSPGTGGTQDTEAFFGQGTRLTVV.

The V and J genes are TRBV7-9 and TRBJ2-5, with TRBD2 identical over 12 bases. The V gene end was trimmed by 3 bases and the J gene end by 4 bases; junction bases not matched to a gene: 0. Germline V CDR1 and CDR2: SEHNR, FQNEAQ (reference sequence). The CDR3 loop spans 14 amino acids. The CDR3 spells CASSLTSGRETQYF. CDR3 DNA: TGTGCCAGCAGCTTGACTAGCGGGAGAGAGACCCAGTACTTC. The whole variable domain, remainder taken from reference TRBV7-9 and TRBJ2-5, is DTGVSQNPRHKITKRGQNVTFRCDPISEHNRLYWYRQTLGQGPEFLTYFQNEAQLEKSRLLSDRFSAERPKGSFSTLEIQRTEQGDSAMYLCASSLTSGRETQYFGPGTRLLVL.

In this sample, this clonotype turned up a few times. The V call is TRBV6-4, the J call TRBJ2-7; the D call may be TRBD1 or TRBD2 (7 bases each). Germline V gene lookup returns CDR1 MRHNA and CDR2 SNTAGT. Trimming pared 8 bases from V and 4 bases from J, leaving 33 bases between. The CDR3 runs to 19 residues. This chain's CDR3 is CASLWRGRSSGHSGYEQYF. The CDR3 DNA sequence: TGTGCCAGCCTCTGGAGGGGGCGGAGTAGCGGGCACTCTGGGTACGAGCAGTACTTC.

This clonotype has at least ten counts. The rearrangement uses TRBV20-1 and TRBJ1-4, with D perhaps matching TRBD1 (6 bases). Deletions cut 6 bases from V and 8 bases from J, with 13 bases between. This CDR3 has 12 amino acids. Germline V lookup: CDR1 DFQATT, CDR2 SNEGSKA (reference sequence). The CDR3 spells CSATLTGEKLFF. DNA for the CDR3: TGCAGTGCCACACTTACAGGGGAAAAACTGTTTTTT.

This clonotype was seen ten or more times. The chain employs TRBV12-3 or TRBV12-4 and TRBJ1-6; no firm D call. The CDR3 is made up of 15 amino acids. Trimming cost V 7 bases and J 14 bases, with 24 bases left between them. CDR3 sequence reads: CASTVLGPFGGALHF. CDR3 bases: TGTGCCAGCACCGTTCTCGGGCCCTTCGGCGGGGCCCTCCACTTT.

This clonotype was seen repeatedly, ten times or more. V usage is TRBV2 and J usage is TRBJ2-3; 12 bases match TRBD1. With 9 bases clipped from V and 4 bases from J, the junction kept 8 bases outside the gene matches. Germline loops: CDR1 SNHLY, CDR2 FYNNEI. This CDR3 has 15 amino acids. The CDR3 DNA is TGTGCCAGAGAGCGGGACAGGGGGCCGTCAGATACGCAGTATTTT. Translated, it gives CARERDRGPSDTQYF.

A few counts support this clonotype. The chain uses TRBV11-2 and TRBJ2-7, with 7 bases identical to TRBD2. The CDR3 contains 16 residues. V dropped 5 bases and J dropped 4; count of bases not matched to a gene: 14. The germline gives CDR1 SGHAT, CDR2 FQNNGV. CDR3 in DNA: TGTGCCAGCAGCCCCGTCTTGCGAGCGGGACCGTACGAGCAGTACTTC. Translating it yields CASSPVLRAGPYEQYF.

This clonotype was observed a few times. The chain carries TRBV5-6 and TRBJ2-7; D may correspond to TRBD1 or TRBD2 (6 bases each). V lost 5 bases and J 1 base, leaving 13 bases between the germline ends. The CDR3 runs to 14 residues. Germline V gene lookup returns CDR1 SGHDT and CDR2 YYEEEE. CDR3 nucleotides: TGTGCCAGCAGTCTACAGGGAGGATCCTACGAGCAGTACTTC. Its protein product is CASSLQGGSYEQYF. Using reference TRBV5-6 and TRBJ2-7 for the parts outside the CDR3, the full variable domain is DAGVTQSPTHLIKTRGQQVTLRCSPKSGHDTVSWYQQALGQGPQFIFQYYEEEERQRGNFPDRFSGHQFPNYSSELNVNALLLGDSALYLCASSLQGGSYEQYFGPGTRLTVT.

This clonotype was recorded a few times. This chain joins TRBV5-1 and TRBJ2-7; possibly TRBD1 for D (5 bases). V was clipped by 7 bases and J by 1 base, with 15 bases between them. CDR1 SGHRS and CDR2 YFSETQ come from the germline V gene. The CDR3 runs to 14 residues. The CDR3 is CASGQGIMSYEQYF. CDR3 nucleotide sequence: TGCGCCAGCGGGCAGGGTATCATGTCCTACGAGCAGTACTTC.

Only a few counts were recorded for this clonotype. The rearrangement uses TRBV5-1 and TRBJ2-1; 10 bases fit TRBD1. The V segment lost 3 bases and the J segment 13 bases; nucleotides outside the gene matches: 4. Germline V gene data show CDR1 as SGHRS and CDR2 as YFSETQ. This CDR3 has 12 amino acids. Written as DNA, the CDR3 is TGCGCCAGCAGCTCCGACAGGGGGCTCCAGTTCTTC. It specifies CASSSDRGLQFF. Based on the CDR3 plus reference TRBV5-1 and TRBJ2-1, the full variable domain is KAGVTQTPRYLIKTRGQQVTLSCSPISGHRSVSWYQQTPGQGLQFLFEYFSETQRNKGNFPGRFSGRQFSNSRSEMNVSTLELGDSALYLCASSSDRGLQFFGPGTRLTVL.

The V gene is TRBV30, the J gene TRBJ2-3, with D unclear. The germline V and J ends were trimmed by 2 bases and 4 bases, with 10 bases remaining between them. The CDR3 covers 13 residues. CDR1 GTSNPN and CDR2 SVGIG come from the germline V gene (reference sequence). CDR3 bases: TGTGCCTGGAGTTCCGGTATTCCAGATACGCAGTATTTT. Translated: CAWSSGIPDTQYF.

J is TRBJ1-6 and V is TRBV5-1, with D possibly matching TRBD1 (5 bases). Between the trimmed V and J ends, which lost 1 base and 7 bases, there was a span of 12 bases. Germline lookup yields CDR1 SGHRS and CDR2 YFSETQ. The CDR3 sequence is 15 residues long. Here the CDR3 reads CASSLSGGENSPLHF. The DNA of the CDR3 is TGCGCCAGCAGCTTGAGTGGGGGGGAAAATTCACCCCTCCACTTT.

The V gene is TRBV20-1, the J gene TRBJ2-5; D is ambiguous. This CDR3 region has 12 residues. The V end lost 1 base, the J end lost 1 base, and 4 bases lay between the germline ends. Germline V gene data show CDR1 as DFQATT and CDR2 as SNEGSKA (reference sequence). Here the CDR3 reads CSARGRQETQYF. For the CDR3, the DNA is TGCAGTGCTAGAGGGCGCCAAGAGACCCAGTACTTC.

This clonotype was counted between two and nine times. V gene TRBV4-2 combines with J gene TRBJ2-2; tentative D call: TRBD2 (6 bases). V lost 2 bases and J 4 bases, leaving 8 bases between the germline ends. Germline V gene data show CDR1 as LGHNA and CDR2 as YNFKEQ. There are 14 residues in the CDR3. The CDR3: CASSQTGSTGELFF. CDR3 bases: TGTGCCAGCAGCCAAACCGGGAGCACCGGGGAGCTGTTTTTT.

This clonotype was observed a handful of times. The CDR3 reads CASSSAKRPRTDTQYF. The CDR3 nucleotides are TGTGCCAGCAGTTCCGCTAAAAGGCCGCGCACAGATACGCAGTATTTT. The rearrangement joins TRBV2 to TRBJ2-3; D is undetermined. CDR1 is SNHLY and CDR2 is FYNNEI in the germline V gene. V was clipped by 5 bases and J by 1 base, with 16 bases between them. CDR3 length equals 16 residues.

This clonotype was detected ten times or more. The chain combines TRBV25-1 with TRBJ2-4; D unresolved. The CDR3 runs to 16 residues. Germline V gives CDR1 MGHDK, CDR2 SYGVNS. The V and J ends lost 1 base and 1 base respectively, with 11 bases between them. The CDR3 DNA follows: TGTGCCAGCAGTGAATCGGTCAAGAATGCCAAAAACATTCAGTACTTC. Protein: CASSESVKNAKNIQYF.

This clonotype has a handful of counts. CDR3 amino acids: CASSSGQFAADGYTF. The CDR3 DNA is TGTGCCAGCAGTTCCGGACAGTTCGCCGCGGATGGCTACACCTTC. The chain is built from TRBV12-3 or TRBV12-4 and TRBJ1-2; possibly TRBD1 for D (6 bases). Trimming stripped 4 bases from V and 6 bases from J, with 18 bases between. CDR3 length: 15 amino acids.

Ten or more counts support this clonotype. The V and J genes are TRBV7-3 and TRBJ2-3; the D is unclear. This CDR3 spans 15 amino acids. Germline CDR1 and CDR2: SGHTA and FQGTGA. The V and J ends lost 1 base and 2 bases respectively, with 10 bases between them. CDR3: CASSLSSAYTDTQYF. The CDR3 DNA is TGTGCCAGCAGCTTAAGCTCGGCTTACACAGATACGCAGTATTTT.

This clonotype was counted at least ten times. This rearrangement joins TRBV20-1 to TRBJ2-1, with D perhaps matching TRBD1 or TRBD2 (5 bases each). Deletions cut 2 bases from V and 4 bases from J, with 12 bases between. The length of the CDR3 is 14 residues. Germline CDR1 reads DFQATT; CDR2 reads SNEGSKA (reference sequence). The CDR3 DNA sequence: TGCAGTGCTAGATTAACGGGACCATACAATGAGCAGTTCTTC. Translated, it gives CSARLTGPYNEQFF.

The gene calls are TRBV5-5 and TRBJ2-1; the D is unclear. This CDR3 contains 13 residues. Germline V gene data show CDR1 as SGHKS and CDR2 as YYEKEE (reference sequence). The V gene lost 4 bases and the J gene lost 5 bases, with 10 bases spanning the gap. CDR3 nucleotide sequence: TGTGCCAGCAGCGCAGACAACCACAATGAGCAGTTCTTC. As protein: CASSADNHNEQFF.

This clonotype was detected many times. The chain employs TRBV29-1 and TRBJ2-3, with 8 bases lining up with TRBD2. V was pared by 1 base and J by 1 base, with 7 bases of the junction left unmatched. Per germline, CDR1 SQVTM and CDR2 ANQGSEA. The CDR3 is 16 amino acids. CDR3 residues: CSVEALAGSRTDTQYF. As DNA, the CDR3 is TGCAGCGTTGAAGCCTTAGCGGGAAGTCGCACAGATACGCAGTATTTT.

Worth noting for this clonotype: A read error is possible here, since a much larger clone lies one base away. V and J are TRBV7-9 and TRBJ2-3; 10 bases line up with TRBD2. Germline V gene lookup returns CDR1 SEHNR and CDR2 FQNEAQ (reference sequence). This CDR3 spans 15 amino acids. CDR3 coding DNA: TGTTCCAGCAGCTTCTTGGCTAGCGGGGGCGATACGCAGTATTTT. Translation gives CSSSFLASGGDTQYF.

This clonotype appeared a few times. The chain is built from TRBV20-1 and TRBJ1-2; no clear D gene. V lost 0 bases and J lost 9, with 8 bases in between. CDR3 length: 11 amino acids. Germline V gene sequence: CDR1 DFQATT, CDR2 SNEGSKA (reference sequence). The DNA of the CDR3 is TGCAGTGCTAGAGATCCAGGCCGCTACACCTTC. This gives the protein CSARDPGRYTF.

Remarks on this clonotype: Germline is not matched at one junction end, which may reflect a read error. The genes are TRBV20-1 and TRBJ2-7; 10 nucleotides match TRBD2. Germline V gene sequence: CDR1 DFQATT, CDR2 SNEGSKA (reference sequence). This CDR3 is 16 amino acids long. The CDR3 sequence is CCARDPSGSGYYEQYF. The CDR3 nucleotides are TGCTGTGCTAGAGATCCTAGCGGGAGTGGGTATTACGAGCAGTACTTC.

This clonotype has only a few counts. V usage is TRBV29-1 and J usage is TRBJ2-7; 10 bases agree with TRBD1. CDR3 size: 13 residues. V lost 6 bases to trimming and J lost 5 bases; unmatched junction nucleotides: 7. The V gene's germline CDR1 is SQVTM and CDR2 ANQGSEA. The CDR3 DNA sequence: TGCAGCGTAGAGGACAGGGGGGGACACGAGCAGTACTTC. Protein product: CSVEDRGGHEQYF.